This entry lists 10 T cell receptor beta chains sequenced from one sample in a study of blood T cell repertoires in COVID-19 (dated by TCRdb to about 2020). Receptors were amplified or captured by the immunoSEQ multiplex PCR assay. Held by TCRdb, this immuneACCESS table contains in-frame sequences only and omits some clones. Under half of the omission traces to an unresolved V gene where checked; the cause of the rest is unknown. This sample gives under 450,000 clones in total; approximately 89% of them show up just once. The ten largest clonotypes hold about 1.4% of the sample. The source material was peripheral blood. The receptors originated from a woman between 40 and 55 years old with COVID-19, enrolled during active disease.

This clone was seen only a few times. This rearrangement joins TRBV28 to TRBJ1-5; D perhaps matches TRBD1 (6 bases). CDR1 and CDR2 (germline): MDHEN, SYDVKM. The CDR3 is 14 residues long. V was pared by 6 bases and J by 0 bases, with 9 bases between. The CDR3 sequence is CASRDSPSNQPQHF. CDR3 coding DNA: TGTGCCAGCAGGGACAGTCCTAGCAATCAGCCCCAGCATTTT.

The chain uses TRBV4-3 and TRBJ1-2; D is perhaps TRBD1 (6 bases). Trimming took off 6 bases at V and 1 base at J, with 15 bases between the two ends. Per germline, CDR1 LGHNA and CDR2 YSLEER. The CDR3 totals 15 residues. In DNA, the CDR3 is TGCGCCAGCAGACTGACAGGTGGCCTTAACTATGGCTACACCTTC. Translation: CASRLTGGLNYGYTF.

The chain uses TRBV11-2 and TRBJ1-6; the D is unclear. This CDR3 region has 13 residues. Germline V gene lookup returns CDR1 SGHAT and CDR2 FQNNGV. Trimming took off 4 bases at V and 6 bases at J, with 7 bases between the two ends. The CDR3 coding sequence is TGTGCCAGCAGCTCATACGGTAATTCACCCCTCCACTTT. Translation gives CASSSYGNSPLHF.

The chain recombines TRBV4-3 with TRBJ2-5; TRBD1 is a possible D gene (6 bases). There are 14 residues in the CDR3. From germline, CDR1 is LGHNA and CDR2 YSLEER. V lost 2 bases, J lost 5 bases, and 12 bases lay in between. The chain's CDR3 is CASSQNTGLETQYF. DNA of the CDR3: TGCGCCAGCAGCCAAAACACAGGGTTGGAGACCCAGTACTTC.

This clone was seen just once. The chain is built from TRBV3-1 (or the pseudogene TRBV3-2) and TRBJ2-1, with D maybe TRBD1 (7 bases). The CDR3 contains 17 residues. Trimming removed 4 bases at V and 4 bases at J, with 20 bases between. Germline values: CDR1 LGHDT, CDR2 YNNKEL (reference sequence). The CDR3 region has the DNA TGTGCCAGCAGCCCCGCCCGAGTCAGGGGGGCGTACAATGAGCAGTTCTTC. This translates into CASSPARVRGAYNEQFF.

The rearrangement uses TRBV18 and TRBJ1-5; TRBD1 aligns across 9 bases. V was clipped by 1 base and J by 2 bases; unmatched bases: 9. The length of the CDR3 is 18 residues. Germline V gives CDR1 KGHSH, CDR2 LQKENI. The CDR3 reads CASSPLVTGGAGNQPQHF. The CDR3 coding sequence is TGTGCCAGCTCACCACTGGTAACAGGGGGCGCGGGCAATCAGCCCCAGCATTTT.

V and J are TRBV28 and TRBJ2-2, with 10 positions matching TRBD2. The trim removed 0 bases at V and 8 bases at J, leaving 12 bases unmatched. Per germline, CDR1 MDHEN and CDR2 SYDVKM. The CDR3 is 18 residues long. The CDR3 coding sequence is TGTGCCAGCAGTTTATGGTGGCCAAGCGGGGGGGCCTCAGGGGAGCTGTTTTTT. Translated: CASSLWWPSGGASGELFF.

This clone was seen only once. J is TRBJ1-5 and V is TRBV7-8; D is unresolved. The CDR3 is 15 amino acids. Per germline, CDR1 SGHVS and CDR2 FQNEAQ. V was cut by 0 bases and J by 2 bases, with 8 bases left in between. CDR3 coding DNA: TGTGCCAGCAGCTTAGCGGCGGCCGGCAATCAGCCCCAGCATTTT. This translates into CASSLAAAGNQPQHF.

The chain uses TRBV5-8 and TRBJ1-2; no clear D. The V gene's germline CDR1 is SGHTS and CDR2 YDEGEE. CDR3 length: 13 residues. Between the trimmed V and J ends, which lost 5 bases and 0 bases, there was a span of 8 bases. The CDR3 loop reads CASSWGANYGYTF. The CDR3 region has the DNA TGTGCCAGCAGTTGGGGAGCTAACTATGGCTACACCTTC.

The chain is built from TRBV24-1 and TRBJ2-3, with D possibly TRBD2 on 6 matching bases. The CDR3 has 16 residues. V lost 5 bases to trimming and J lost 1 base, with 15 bases between them. Looked up from germline, CDR1 is KGHDR and CDR2 is SFDVKD. As DNA, the CDR3 is TGTGCCACCAGTGGGAGGGGTGGAGGGGGCACAGATACGCAGTATTTT. Protein: CATSGRGGGGTDTQYF.